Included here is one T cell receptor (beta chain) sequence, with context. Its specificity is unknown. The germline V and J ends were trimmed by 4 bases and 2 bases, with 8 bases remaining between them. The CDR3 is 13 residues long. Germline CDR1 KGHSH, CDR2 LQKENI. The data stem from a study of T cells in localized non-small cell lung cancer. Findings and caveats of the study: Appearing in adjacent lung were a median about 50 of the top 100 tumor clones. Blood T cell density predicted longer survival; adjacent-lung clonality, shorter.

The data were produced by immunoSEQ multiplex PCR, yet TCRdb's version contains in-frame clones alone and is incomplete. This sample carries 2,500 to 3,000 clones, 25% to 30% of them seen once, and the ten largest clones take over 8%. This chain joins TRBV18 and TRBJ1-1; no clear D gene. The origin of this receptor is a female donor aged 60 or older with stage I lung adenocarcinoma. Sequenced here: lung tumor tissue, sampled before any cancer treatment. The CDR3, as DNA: TGTGCCAGCTCACAGGGCGCTAACACTGAAGCTTTCTTT. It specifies CASSQGANTEAFF.